This TCR beta chain is drawn from a study of blood T cell repertoires in COVID-19. At the level of the study: Sources were T cells, B-cell-depleted T cells, or PBMCs; the material itself was cDNA or gDNA.

Original data processing: Reference gene primers were amplified, and this amplification served to estimate nucleated cell counts. The data were produced by immunoSEQ multiplex PCR, yet TCRdb's version contains in-frame clones alone and is incomplete. V, J and clone size were drawn from that table, and D and trimming were deduced from the DNA. The sample holds hundreds of thousands of clones; 65% to 90% are singletons and the top ten take 4% to 6%. CDR3 length equals 15 residues. From germline, CDR1 is KGHSH and CDR2 LQKENI. Between the trimmed V and J ends, which lost 4 bases and 7 bases, there was a span of 17 bases.

Sample: peripheral blood. This sequence originates from a man aged 50 or older with active or convalescent COVID-19. The J gene is TRBJ1-3, the V gene TRBV18, with D hard to call. CDR3 in amino acids: CASSQAEATGNTIYF. CDR3 in DNA: TGTGCCAGCTCACAAGCCGAGGCCACCGGGAACACCATATATTTT.